The sequence of this TCR beta chain was determined in a study of beta chain features in type 1 diabetes. Without exception, sorted populations had purity beyond 98%. This clone was recorded a few times. The antigen remains undetermined. Findings of the study overall: A closer apparent resemblance between naive, central memory and Treg TCRB repertoires was seen in patients than in healthy donors. Insertions were fewer and deletions more numerous at VDJ junctions in type 1 diabetes patients. Shorter TCRB CDR3s, moderately but significantly so, marked every one of the four CD4+ subsets in Type 1 diabetes patients.

The isolated RNA, all of it, was reverse transcribed, so expressed TCRB transcripts were what got sequenced. Some clones are missing from TCRdb's copy, which holds only in-frame ones; the method was immunoSEQ multiplex PCR. The profile shows a few hundred thousand clones, over 10% of them singletons. Input material: naive CD4+ T cells from blood. The TCR was taken from a woman aged 18 to 35 with type 1 diabetes.

The CDR3 here is CASSGWGAGGPPQHF. As DNA, the CDR3 is TGTGCCAGCAGCGGATGGGGGGCGGGAGGTCCGCCCCAGCATTTT. The V and J genes are TRBV2 and TRBJ1-5; possibly TRBD1 for D (6 bases). Trimming took 6 bases from V and 9 from J, leaving 21 bases between them. The CDR3 extends over 15 amino acids. CDR1 is SNHLY, CDR2 FYNNEI, per germline. The full variable domain, with the rest looked up from reference TRBV2 and TRBJ1-5, is EPEVTQTPSHQVTQMGQEVILRCVPISNHLYFYWYRQILGQKVEFLVSFYNNEISEKSEIFDDQFSVERPDGSNFTLKIRSTKLEDSAMYFCASSGWGAGGPPQHFGDGTRLSIL.